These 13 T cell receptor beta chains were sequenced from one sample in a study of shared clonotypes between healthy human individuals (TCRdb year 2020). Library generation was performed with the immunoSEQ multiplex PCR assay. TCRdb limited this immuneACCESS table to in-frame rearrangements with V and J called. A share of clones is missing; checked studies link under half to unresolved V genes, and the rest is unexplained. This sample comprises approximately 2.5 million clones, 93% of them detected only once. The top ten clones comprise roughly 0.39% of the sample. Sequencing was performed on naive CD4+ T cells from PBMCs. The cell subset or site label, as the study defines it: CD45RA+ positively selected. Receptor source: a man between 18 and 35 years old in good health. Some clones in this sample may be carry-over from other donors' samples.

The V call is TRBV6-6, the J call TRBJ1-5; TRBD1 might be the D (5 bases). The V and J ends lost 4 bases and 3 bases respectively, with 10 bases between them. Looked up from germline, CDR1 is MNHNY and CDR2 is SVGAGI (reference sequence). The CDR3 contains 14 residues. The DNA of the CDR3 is TGTGCCAGCAGTTTACGGGGCTCCAATCAGCCCCAGCATTTT. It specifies CASSLRGSNQPQHF.

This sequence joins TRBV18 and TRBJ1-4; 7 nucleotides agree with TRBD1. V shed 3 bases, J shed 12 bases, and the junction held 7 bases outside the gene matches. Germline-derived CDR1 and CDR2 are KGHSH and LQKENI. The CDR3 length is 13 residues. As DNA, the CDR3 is TGTGCCAGCTCACCGATTAGACAGGGAGAACTGTTTTTT. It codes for CASSPIRQGELFF.

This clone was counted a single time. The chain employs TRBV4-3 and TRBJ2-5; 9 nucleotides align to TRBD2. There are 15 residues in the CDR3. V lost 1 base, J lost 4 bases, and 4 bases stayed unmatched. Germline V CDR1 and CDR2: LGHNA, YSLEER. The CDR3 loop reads CASSQGGGDGETQYF. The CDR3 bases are TGCGCCAGCAGCCAAGGCGGGGGGGATGGAGAGACCCAGTACTTC.

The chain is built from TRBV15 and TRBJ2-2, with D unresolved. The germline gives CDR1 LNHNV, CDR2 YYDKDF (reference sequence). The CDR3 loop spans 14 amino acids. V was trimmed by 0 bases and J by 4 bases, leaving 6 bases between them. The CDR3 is CATSRDARTGELFF. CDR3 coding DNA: TGTGCCACCAGCAGAGATGCCCGCACCGGGGAGCTGTTTTTT.

CDR3 sequence: CATERGQGYSPLHF. The CDR3, as DNA: TGTGCCACCGAACGGGGACAGGGGTATTCACCCCTCCACTTT. The chain recombines TRBV28 with TRBJ1-6; 10 bases are shared with TRBD1. In germline, CDR1 is MDHEN, CDR2 SYDVKM. The CDR3 sequence is 14 residues long. Trimming cost V 10 bases and J 8 bases; bases outside gene matches: 8.

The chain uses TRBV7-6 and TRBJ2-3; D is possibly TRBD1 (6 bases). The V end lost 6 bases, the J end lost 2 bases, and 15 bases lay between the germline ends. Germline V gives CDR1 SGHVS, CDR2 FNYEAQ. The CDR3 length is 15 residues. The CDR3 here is CASSSTGLYTDTQYF. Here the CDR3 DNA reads TGTGCCAGCAGTTCGACAGGTCTTTACACAGATACGCAGTATTTT.

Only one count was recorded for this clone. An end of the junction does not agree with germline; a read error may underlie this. CDR3 sequence (DNA): TGTGCCACCAGCAGAGACAGAATAGGTCCCCTCCGTAGGACAGGTTTGCCCCTCCTCTTT. Protein: CATSRDRIGPLRRTGLPLLF. This rearrangement joins TRBV15 to TRBJ1-1; 7 nucleotides match TRBD1. In germline, CDR1 is LNHNV, CDR2 YYDKDF (reference sequence). The CDR3 runs 20 residues.

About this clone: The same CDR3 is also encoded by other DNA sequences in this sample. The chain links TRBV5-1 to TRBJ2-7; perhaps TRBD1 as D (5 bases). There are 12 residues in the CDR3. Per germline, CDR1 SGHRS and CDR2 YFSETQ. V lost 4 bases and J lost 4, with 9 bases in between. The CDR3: CASSIGAYEQYF. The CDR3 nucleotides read TGCGCCAGCAGCATAGGGGCATACGAGCAGTACTTC.

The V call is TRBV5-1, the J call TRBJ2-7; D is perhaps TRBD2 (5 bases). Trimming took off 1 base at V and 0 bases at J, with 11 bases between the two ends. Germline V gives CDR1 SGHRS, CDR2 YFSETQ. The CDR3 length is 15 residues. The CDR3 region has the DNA TGCGCCAGCAGCTTGTTCCTAGCCAGCTCCTACGAGCAGTACTTC. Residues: CASSLFLASSYEQYF.

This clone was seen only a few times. CDR3 in DNA: TGTGCCAGCAGTTACTCGGACATCCTGAACACTGAAGCTTTCTTT. It specifies CASSYSDILNTEAFF. V is TRBV6-5 and J is TRBJ1-1; a weak D match, TRBD1 (5 bases). The germline V and J ends were trimmed by 0 bases and 0 bases, with 8 bases remaining between them. There are 15 residues in the CDR3. Germline V lookup: CDR1 MNHEY, CDR2 SVGAGI.

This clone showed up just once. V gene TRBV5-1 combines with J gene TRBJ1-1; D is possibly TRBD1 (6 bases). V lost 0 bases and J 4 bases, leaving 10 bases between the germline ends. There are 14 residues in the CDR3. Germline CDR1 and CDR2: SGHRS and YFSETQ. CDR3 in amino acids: CASSLGAGVTEAFF. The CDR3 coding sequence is TGCGCCAGCAGCTTGGGGGCAGGGGTCACTGAAGCTTTCTTT.

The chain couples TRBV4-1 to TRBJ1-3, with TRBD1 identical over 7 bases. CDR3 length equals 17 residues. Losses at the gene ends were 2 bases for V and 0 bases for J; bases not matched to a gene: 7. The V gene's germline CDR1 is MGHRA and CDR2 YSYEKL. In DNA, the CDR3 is TGCGCCAGCAGCCAACCCGGACAGGAGAGCTCTGGAAACACCATATATTTT. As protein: CASSQPGQESSGNTIYF.

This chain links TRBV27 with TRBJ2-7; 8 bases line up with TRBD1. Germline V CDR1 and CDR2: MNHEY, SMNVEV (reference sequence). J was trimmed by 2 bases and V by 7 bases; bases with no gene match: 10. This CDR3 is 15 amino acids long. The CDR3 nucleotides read TGTGCCAGCATCTCCAAGACAGGGGCTACCTACGAGCAGTACTTC. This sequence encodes CASISKTGATYEQYF.